A selection of T cell receptor beta chains follows, all from one sample in a study of cytomegalovirus exposure and HLA in healthy donors. Sequencing used immunoSEQ multiplex PCR; TCRdb keeps in-frame clones, though not all of them. The table lists 140,000 to 150,000 clones, just under 85% of them singletons, with around 9.7% in the top ten. Sequenced: PBMCs. The receptors were gathered from a woman aged 60-75 years in good health and CMV-seropositive. Each CDR3 is given with its conserved first and last residue. D genes are given only for firm matches. Not every row has a clone size; where given, it reads once, few, many or a size class.

J	D	V	size	DNA	CDR3
TRBJ1-4	.	TRBV28	.	TGTGCCAGCGTTGGGACTCCTGAAAAACTGTTTTTT	CASVGTPEKLFF
TRBJ1-3	.	TRBV4-3	few	TGCGCCAGCAGCCCCACACATGGAAACACCATATATTTT	CASSPTHGNTIYF
TRBJ2-5	.	TRBV7-8	.	TGTGCCAGCAGCTTAGGGAATATTGCCGGGGAGACCCAGTACTTC	CASSLGNIAGETQYF
TRBJ1-3	.	TRBV28	.	TGTGCCAGCAGGGGCGGAGGGGGGGAGAACACCATATATTTT	CASRGGGGENTIYF
TRBJ2-2	.	TRBV7-2	.	TGTGCCAGCAGCTTAGCGTACGGGGAGCTGTTTTTT	CASSLAYGELFF
TRBJ2-3	.	TRBV10-1	.	TGCGCCAGCAGGACTAGAGAGGTAGATACGCAGTATTTT	CASRTREVDTQYF
TRBJ2-2	TRBD2	TRBV28	.	TGTGCCAGCCGCTGGGGCGGGAGTGGGCCCGGGGAGCTGTTTTTT	CASRWGGSGPGELFF
TRBJ2-2	.	TRBV14	.	TGTGCCAGCAGCCAAGACGGCACCGGGGAGCTGTTTTTT	CASSQDGTGELFF
TRBJ2-7	.	TRBV19	.	TGTGCCAGTAGTAGAGGGTACTACGAGCAGTACTTC	CASSRGYYEQYF
TRBJ2-7	TRBD1	TRBV27	few	TGTGCCAGCAGGACCGACAGGGGGCTCGAGCAGTACTTC	CASRTDRGLEQYF
TRBJ2-7	TRBD2	TRBV7-2	.	TGTGCCAGCACCAAAAATAGCGGGAGCTCCTACGAGCAGTACTTC	CASTKNSGSSYEQYF
TRBJ2-1	TRBD2	TRBV6-5	.	TGTGCCAGCAGAAAGGCTAGCGGGAACAATGAGCAGTTCTTC	CASRKASGNNEQFF
TRBJ2-1	.	TRBV15	.	TGTGCCACCAGCGGGAGGGGGTACGCGGATGAGCAGTTCTTC	CATSGRGYADEQFF
TRBJ2-2	.	TRBV28	.	TGTGCCAGCAGGGCTACGGGACCCAGGGGGAACACCGGGGAGCTGTTTTTT	CASRATGPRGNTGELFF
TRBJ2-7	TRBD1	TRBV28	.	TGTGCCAGCAAATCCCCGGGACAGTACGAGCAGTACTTC	CASKSPGQYEQYF
TRBJ2-5	TRBD2	TRBV18	.	TGTGCCAGCTCACCCGCGGGAGTACGGGAGACCCAGTACTTC	CASSPAGVRETQYF